This T cell receptor (beta chain) originates from a study of control samples from healthy donors and cancer patients. Profiled with immunoSEQ multiplex PCR; TCRdb holds only in-frame clones, not every one. The table shows about 150,000 clones, with 80% to 95% occurring only once. V dropped 4 bases and J dropped 10; count of bases not matched to a gene: 13. The CDR3 is 15 amino acids. Germline CDR1 is SGHRS and CDR2 is YFSETQ. Material for sequencing was blood. This receptor was taken from a woman in her thirties in good health. The V and J genes are TRBV5-1 and TRBJ2-1; TRBD1 aligns across 8 bases. The CDR3 DNA is TGCGCCAGCAGCAAAGGACAGGGCGGATCCGGGGAGCAGTTCTTC. Translation: CASSKGQGGSGEQFF.